This T cell receptor (beta chain) was obtained from a study of T-cell reconstitution after alpha-beta-depleted transplantation in children. Study outcomes and limitations: Among T cells one year after transplant, newly produced cells accounted for most counts and diversity. Alpha-beta T cells present about two months after transplant were reported to originate from several hundred expanded graft clones. Surviving recipient cells, namely T cells and thymic progenitors, were the source of high day-60 TCRbeta diversity in some patients.

V trimming: 7 bases; J trimming: 5 bases; junction bases outside the gene matches: 13. Per the germline V gene, CDR1 is MDHEN and CDR2 is SYDVKM. The CDR3 extends over 16 amino acids. There are many counts of this clonotype. Its antigen is still unknown. TCRbeta library preparation incorporated unique molecular identifiers. TCRdb reprocessed the PCR reads with MiXCR, giving one entry per CDR3 protein. The sample has under 300,000 distinct CDR3 sequences, around 10% seen once; the top ten hold 23%. Sequenced here: peripheral blood, sampled 180 days after TCRalphabeta/CD19-depleted stem cell transplant. J is TRBJ2-5 and V is TRBV28, with 10 positions matching TRBD1. The TCR was taken from a male patient aged 2-10 years who had a stem cell transplant for chronic granulomatous disease, so the T cells may come from the graft donor. The CDR3 coding sequence is TGTGCCAGCACCAAACTCCGACAGGGGGCCTGGGAGACCCAGTACTTC. As protein: CASTKLRQGAWETQYF. The full variable domain, in which reference TRBV28 and TRBJ2-5 provide the parts outside the CDR3, is DVKVTQSSRYLVKRTGEKVFLECVQDMDHENMFWYRQDPGLGLRLIYFSYDVKMKEKGDIPEGYSVSREKKERFSLILESASTNQTSMYLCASTKLRQGAWETQYFGPGTRLLVL.